Listed below are T cell receptor beta chains from one sample, sequenced in a study of cytomegalovirus exposure and HLA in healthy donors. Some clones are missing from TCRdb's copy, which holds only in-frame ones; the method was immunoSEQ multiplex PCR. Of around 99,000 clones in the sample, approximately 70% are singletons; the top ten hold about 5%. Material: PBMCs. The receptors shown here come from a woman in her 70s in good health and CMV-seropositive. Both conserved end residues are part of each CDR3. Each record gives: J gene, clone size, V gene, D gene, CDR3 DNA, CDR3 protein. The D gene is left open where the match is weak. Rows may omit the clone size; those that give it use once, few, many or a size class.

TRBJ2-6,-,TRBV10-3,-,TGTGCCATCTTAGGGGGAACTGGGGCCAACGTCCTGACTTTC,CAILGGTGANVLTF
TRBJ2-7,few,TRBV12-5,TRBD2,TGTGTCAGACTAGCGGGGAGCTCCTACGAGCAGTACTTC,CVRLAGSSYEQYF
TRBJ1-2,-,TRBV10-3,TRBD1,TGTGCCATGCGGGACAGGGCGACGGATGGCTACACCTTC,CAMRDRATDGYTF
TRBJ2-7,once,TRBV5-1,-,TGCGCCAGCAGCGTAAACCCGACAGCTTCCTACGAGCAGTACTTC,CASSVNPTASYEQYF
TRBJ1-2,-,TRBV28,-,TGTGCCAGCAGCCGTCCGGGGGGGGCTGGTGGCTACACCTTC,CASSRPGGAGGYTF
TRBJ2-7,-,TRBV6-6,TRBD1,TGTGCCAGCAGCATTTTTCCGGGACAGGGCGAGCAGTACTTC,CASSIFPGQGEQYF
TRBJ1-5,few,TRBV30,-,TGTGCCTGGAGTGTACTAGGGCAGCACAATCAGCCCCAGCATTTT,CAWSVLGQHNQPQHF
TRBJ1-1,-,TRBV2,TRBD1,TGTGCCAGCACCCCCGAGGGGACAGGGTTGAACACTGAAGCTTTCTTT,CASTPEGTGLNTEAFF
TRBJ1-1,few,TRBV19,TRBD1,TGTGCCAGTAGTACGTCCGGGACAGGGGGCTTTGTAGCTTTCTTT,CASSTSGTGGFVAFF
TRBJ2-7,-,TRBV9,TRBD2,TGTGCCAGCAGCGTGCTTAGCGGGGGCCCCAACGAGCAGTACTTC,CASSVLSGGPNEQYF
TRBJ1-2,-,TRBV2,TRBD1,TGTGCCAGCAGGCCGGGACAGGGGCCCTCTAACTATGGCTACACCTTC,CASRPGQGPSNYGYTF